The sequence of this T cell receptor (beta chain) was determined in a study of T-cell reconstitution after alpha-beta-depleted transplantation in children. This clonotype has a handful of counts. J lost 8 bases, V lost 5 bases, and 11 bases had no gene match. The length of the CDR3 is 15 residues. Per germline, CDR1 MGHDK and CDR2 SYGVNS. Preparation of the TCRbeta library used unique molecular identifiers. MiXCR, run by TCRdb on the PCR reads, gives a single entry per CDR3 protein. There are some 400,000 distinct CDR3 sequences in the sample; 20% occur only once, and 3% to 4% lies in the top ten. The chain employs TRBV25-1 and TRBJ1-4; 7 nucleotides agree with TRBD1. The receptor was derived from a human donor who donated a stem cell graft to a child with acute myeloid leukemia. This sample comprised PBMCs from the stem cell graft donor, obtained from the stem cell graft. CDR3 sequence (DNA): TGTGCCAGCAGTACCTCGACAGGGATGGAGGAAAAACTGTTTTTT. It specifies CASSTSTGMEEKLFF.